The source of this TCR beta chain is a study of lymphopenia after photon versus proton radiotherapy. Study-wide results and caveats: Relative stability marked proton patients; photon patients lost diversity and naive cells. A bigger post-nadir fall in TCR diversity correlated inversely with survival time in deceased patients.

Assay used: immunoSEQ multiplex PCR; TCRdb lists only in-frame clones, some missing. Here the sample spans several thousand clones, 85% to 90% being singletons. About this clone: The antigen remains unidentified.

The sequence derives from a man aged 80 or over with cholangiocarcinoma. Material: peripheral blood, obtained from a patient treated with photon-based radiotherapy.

CDR3 in amino acids: CASSGTGGNQPQHF. The CDR3 bases are TGTGCCAGCTCAGGGACAGGGGGTAATCAGCCCCAGCATTTT. The chain couples TRBV18 to TRBJ1-5, with 11 bases lining up with TRBD1. The CDR3 runs 14 residues. Germline trimming cut 5 bases from V and 4 bases from J; bases unmatched to any gene: 1. CDR1 and CDR2 from the germline V gene are KGHSH and LQKENI.